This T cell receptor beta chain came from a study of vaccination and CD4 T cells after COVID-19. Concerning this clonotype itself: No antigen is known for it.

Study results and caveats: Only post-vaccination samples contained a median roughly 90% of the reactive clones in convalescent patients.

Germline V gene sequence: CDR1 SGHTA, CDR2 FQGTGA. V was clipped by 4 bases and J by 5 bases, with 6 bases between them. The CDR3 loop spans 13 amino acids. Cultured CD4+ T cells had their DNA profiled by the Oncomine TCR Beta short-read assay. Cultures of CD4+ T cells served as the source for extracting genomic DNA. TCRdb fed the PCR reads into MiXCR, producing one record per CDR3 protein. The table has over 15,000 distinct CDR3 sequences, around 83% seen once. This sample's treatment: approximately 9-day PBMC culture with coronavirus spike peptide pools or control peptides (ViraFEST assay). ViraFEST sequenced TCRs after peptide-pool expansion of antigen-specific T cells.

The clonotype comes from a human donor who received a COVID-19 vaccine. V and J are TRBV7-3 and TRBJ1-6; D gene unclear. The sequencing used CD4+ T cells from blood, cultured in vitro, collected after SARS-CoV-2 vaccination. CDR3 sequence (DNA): TGTGCCAGCAGCTCCGGAAATAATTCACCCCTCCACTTT. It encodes CASSSGNNSPLHF.